This is a list of T cell receptor beta chains from one sample in a study of OX40 agonist ivuxolimab in advanced cancers. Clones were read by immunoSEQ multiplex PCR, and TCRdb kept only the in-frame ones, dropping some. Here the sample spans roughly 61,000 clones, around 88% being singletons. The sequencing used CD4+ or CD8+ T cells sorted from blood, collected in a trial of the OX40 agonist ivuxolimab. The receptors derive from an adult with an advanced solid tumor such as melanoma, head and neck, liver or kidney cancer. The CDR3 runs from the conserved cysteine through the conserved F or W. The order of the fields is V gene, D gene, J gene, CDR3 DNA, CDR3 protein. A D gene is named only where the DNA matches it firmly.

TRBV6-5	TRBD1	TRBJ1-2	TGTGCCAGCAGTACCAGGACAGGGACCTATGGCTACACCTTC	CASSTRTGTYGYTF
TRBV5-4	TRBD2	TRBJ2-5	TGTGCCAGCAGCCCTAGCGGGGGGGCCCAAGAGACCCAGTACTTC	CASSPSGGAQETQYF
TRBV25-1	NA	TRBJ1-6	TGTGCCAGCAGTGAACTGGACAATTCACCCCTCCACTTT	CASSELDNSPLHF
TRBV10-1	TRBD1	TRBJ1-6	TGCGCCAGCAGTACCGGGACAGGGCCCCCCACTCGGTCACCCCTCCACTTT	CASSTGTGPPTRSPLHF
TRBV28	NA	TRBJ2-2	TGTGCCAGCCTGAAGGGGTCTAACACCGGGGAGCTGTTTTTT	CASLKGSNTGELFF
TRBV10-3	NA	TRBJ2-1	TGTGCCATCAGTCGGGATAGCTCCTACAATGAGCAGTTCTTC	CAISRDSSYNEQFF
TRBV29-1	NA	TRBJ1-1	TGCAGCGCTCAACTAACAAGCATGAACACTGAAGCTTTCTTT	CSAQLTSMNTEAFF
TRBV2	TRBD1	TRBJ1-1	TGTGCCAGCAGACAGGGGTCCCTTAGGACTGAAGCTTTCTTT	CASRQGSLRTEAFF
TRBV7-8	NA	TRBJ1-3	TGTGCCAGCAGCTTACTAGGGAACAGAAACACCATATATTTT	CASSLLGNRNTIYF
TRBV6-5	NA	TRBJ1-5	TGTGCCAGCAGTTATAACAGTTACAATCAGCCCCAGCATTTT	CASSYNSYNQPQHF
TRBV29-1	TRBD2	TRBJ2-1	TGCAGCGTTAGGTCTAGCGGGAGTCCTAATGAGCAGTTCTTC	CSVRSSGSPNEQFF
TRBV4-3	TRBD2	TRBJ2-7	TGCGCCAGCAGCCAAGAAAAGGGCCGGGTTGGACTAGCGGGAAACGAGCAGTACTTC	CASSQEKGRVGLAGNEQYF
TRBV11-2	TRBD1	TRBJ2-3	TGTGCCAGCAGCTTAGGGACAGGGGGCGGGTTCAATACGCAGTATTTT	CASSLGTGGGFNTQYF
TRBV4-2	TRBD1	TRBJ2-7	TGTGCCAGCAGCCAAGGCTTGGGACAGACCTACGAGCAGTACTTC	CASSQGLGQTYEQYF
TRBV18	NA	TRBJ2-7	TGTGCCAGCTCACCATTTGGAAGGACAAAACTTTTC	CASSPFGRTKLF